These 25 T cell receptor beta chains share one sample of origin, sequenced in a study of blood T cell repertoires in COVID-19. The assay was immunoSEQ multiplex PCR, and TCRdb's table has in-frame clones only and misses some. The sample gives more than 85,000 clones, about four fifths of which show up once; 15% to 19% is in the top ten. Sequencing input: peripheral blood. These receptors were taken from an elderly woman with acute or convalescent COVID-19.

Here the CDR3 reads CASKRTLQTYEQYF. The CDR3 region has the DNA TGTGCCAGCAAACGGACTTTACAAACCTACGAGCAGTACTTC. The chain recombines TRBV6-5 with TRBJ2-7, with D possibly TRBD2 on 5 matching bases. Trimming pared 7 bases from V and 2 bases from J, leaving 15 bases between. This CDR3 region has 14 residues. The germline V gene has CDR1 MNHEY and CDR2 SVGAGI.

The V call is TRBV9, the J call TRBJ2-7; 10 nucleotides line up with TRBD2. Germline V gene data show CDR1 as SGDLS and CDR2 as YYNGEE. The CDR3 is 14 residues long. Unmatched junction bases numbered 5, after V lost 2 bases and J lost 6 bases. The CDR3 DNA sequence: TGTGCCAGCAGCGTCCTAGCGGGAGTGGGCGAGCAGTACTTC. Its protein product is CASSVLAGVGEQYF.

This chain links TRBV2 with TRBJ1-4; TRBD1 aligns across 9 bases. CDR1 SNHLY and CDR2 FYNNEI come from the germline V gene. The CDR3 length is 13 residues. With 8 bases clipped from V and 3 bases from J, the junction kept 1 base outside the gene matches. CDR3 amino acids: CASRDRANEKLFF. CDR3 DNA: TGTGCCAGCCGGGACAGGGCTAATGAAAAACTGTTTTTT.

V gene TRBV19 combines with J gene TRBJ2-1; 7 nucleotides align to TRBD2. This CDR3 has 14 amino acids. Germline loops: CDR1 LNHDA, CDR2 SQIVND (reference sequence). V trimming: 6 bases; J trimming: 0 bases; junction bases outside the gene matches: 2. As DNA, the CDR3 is TGTGCCAGTAGGGGCGGGAGCTCCTACAATGAGCAGTTCTTC. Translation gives CASRGGSSYNEQFF.

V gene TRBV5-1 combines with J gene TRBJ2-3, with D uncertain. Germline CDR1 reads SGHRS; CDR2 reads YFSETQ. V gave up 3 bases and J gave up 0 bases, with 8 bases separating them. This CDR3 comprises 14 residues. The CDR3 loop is CASSSPQSTDTQYF. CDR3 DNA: TGCGCCAGCAGCTCCCCTCAGAGCACAGATACGCAGTATTTT.

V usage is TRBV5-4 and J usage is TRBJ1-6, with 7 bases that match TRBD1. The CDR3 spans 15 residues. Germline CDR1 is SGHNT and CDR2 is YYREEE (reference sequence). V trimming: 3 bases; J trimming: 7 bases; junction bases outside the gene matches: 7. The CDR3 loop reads CASSWTGQINSPLHF. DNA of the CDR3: TGTGCCAGCAGCTGGACGGGACAGATAAATTCACCCCTCCACTTT.

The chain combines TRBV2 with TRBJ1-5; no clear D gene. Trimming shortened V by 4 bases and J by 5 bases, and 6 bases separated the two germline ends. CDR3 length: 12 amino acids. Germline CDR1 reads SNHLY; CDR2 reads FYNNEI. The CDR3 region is CASSGEDQPQHF. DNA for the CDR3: TGTGCCAGCAGTGGGGAGGATCAGCCCCAGCATTTT.

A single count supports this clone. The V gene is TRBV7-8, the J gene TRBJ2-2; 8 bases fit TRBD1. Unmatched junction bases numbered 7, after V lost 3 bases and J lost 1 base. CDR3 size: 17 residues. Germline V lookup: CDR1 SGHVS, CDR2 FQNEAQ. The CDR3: CASSLGVGTGNTGELFF. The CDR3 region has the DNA TGTGCCAGCAGCTTGGGCGTAGGGACAGGGAACACCGGGGAGCTGTTTTTT.

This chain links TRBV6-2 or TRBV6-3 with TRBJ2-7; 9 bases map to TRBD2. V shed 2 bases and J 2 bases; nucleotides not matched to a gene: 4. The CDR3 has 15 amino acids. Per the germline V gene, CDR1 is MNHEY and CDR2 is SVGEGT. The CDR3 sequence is CASSYRASGAYEQYF. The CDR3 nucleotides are TGTGCCAGCAGTTACAGGGCTAGCGGGGCCTACGAGCAGTACTTC.

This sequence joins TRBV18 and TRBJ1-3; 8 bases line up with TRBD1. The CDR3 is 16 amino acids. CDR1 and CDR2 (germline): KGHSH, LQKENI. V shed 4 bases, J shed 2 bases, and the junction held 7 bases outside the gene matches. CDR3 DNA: TGTGCCAGCTCACTCAACGGACAGGGCGCTGGAAACACCATATATTTT. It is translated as CASSLNGQGAGNTIYF.

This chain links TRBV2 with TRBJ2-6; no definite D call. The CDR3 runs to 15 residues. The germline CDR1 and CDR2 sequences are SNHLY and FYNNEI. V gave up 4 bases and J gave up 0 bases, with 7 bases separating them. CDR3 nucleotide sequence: TGTGCCAGCAGTGCTCAGATCTCTGGGGCCAACGTCCTGACTTTC. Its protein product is CASSAQISGANVLTF.

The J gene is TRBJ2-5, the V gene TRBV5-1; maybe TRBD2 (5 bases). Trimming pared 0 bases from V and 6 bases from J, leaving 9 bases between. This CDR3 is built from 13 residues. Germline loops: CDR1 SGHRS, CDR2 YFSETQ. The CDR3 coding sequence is TGCGCCAGCAGCTTGGAAAGCGGACAGACCCAGTACTTC. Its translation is CASSLESGQTQYF.

The CDR3 protein is CASRGPGTSVTGELFF. In DNA, the CDR3 is TGTGCCAGCAGGGGGCCCGGGACTAGCGTGACCGGGGAGCTGTTTTTT. The rearrangement links TRBV2 to TRBJ2-2; the match to TRBD2 covers 10 bases. V shed 6 bases and J 5 bases; nucleotides not matched to a gene: 9. The CDR3 contains 16 residues. CDR1 is SNHLY and CDR2 is FYNNEI in the germline V gene. The full variable domain, rest sourced from reference TRBV2 and TRBJ2-2, is EPEVTQTPSHQVTQMGQEVILRCVPISNHLYFYWYRQILGQKVEFLVSFYNNEISEKSEIFDDQFSVERPDGSNFTLKIRSTKLEDSAMYFCASRGPGTSVTGELFFGEGSRLTVL.

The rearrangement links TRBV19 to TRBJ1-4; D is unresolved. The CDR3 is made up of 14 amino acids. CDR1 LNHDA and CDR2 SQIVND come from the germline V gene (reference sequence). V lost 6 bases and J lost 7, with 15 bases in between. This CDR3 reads CASSTGSSGEKLFF. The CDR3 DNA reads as TGTGCCAGTAGCACCGGGAGTTCGGGTGAAAAACTGTTTTTT.

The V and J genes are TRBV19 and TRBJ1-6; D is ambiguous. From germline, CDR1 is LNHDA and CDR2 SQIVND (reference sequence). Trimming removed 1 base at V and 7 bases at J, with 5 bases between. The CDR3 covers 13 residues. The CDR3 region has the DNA TGTGCCAGTAGTATAGTCGGGAATTCACCCCTCCACTTT. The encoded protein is CASSIVGNSPLHF.

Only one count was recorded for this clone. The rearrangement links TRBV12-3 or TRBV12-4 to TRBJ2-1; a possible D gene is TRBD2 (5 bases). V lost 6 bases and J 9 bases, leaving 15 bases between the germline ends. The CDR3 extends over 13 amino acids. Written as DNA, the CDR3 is TGTGCCAGCAGCCGATGGGCGGCGGGTGAGCAGTTCTTC. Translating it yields CASSRWAAGEQFF.

The CDR3 sequence is CASSLDAGGYNEQFF. In nucleotides, the CDR3 is TGCGCCAGCAGCTTGGATGCGGGAGGTTACAATGAGCAGTTCTTC. The chain links TRBV5-1 to TRBJ2-1; 8 bases are a match to TRBD2. This CDR3 spans 15 amino acids. Unmatched junction bases numbered 3, after V lost 0 bases and J lost 4 bases. Germline V gives CDR1 SGHRS, CDR2 YFSETQ. The full variable domain, rest sourced from reference TRBV5-1 and TRBJ2-1, is KAGVTQTPRYLIKTRGQQVTLSCSPISGHRSVSWYQQTPGQGLQFLFEYFSETQRNKGNFPGRFSGRQFSNSRSEMNVSTLELGDSALYLCASSLDAGGYNEQFFGPGTRLTVL.

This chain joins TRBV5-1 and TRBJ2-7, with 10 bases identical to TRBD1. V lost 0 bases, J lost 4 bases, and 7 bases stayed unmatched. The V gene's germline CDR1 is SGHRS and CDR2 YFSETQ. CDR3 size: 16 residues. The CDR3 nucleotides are TGCGCCAGCAGCTTGGGCCCGGGACAGGGGTCTTACGAGCAGTACGTC. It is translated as CASSLGPGQGSYEQYV.

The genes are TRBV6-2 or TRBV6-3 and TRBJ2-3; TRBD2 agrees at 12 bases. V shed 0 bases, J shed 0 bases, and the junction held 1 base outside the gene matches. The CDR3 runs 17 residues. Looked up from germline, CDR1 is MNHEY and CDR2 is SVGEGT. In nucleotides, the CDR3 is TGTGCCAGCAGTTACTCGACTAGCGGGAGAAGCACAGATACGCAGTATTTT. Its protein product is CASSYSTSGRSTDTQYF.

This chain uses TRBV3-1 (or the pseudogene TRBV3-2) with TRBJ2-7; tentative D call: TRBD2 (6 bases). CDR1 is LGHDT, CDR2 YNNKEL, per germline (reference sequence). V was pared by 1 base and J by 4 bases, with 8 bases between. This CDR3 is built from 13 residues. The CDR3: CASSQAGLYEQYF. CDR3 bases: TGTGCCAGCAGCCAAGCGGGACTTTACGAGCAGTACTTC.

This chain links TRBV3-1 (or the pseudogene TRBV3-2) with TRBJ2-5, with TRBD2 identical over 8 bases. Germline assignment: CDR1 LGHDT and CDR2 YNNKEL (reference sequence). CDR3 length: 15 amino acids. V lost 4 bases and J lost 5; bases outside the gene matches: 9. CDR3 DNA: TGTGCCAGCAGCCGAGCGGGAGCGATTTATGAGACCCAGTACTTC. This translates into CASSRAGAIYETQYF.

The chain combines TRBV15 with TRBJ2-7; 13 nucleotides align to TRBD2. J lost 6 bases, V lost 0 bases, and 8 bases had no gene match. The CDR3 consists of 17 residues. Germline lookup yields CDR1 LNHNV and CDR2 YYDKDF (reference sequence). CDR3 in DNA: TGTGCCACCAGCAGAGATCGGTGGACTAGCGGGAGCCTCGAGCAGTACTTC. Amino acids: CATSRDRWTSGSLEQYF.

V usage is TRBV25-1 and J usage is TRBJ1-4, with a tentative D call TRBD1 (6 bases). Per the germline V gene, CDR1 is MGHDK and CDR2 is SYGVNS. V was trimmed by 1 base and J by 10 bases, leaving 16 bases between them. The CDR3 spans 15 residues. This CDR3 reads CASSESGGLTGKLFF. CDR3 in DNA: TGTGCCAGCAGTGAATCGGGGGGCCTTACGGGAAAACTGTTTTTT.

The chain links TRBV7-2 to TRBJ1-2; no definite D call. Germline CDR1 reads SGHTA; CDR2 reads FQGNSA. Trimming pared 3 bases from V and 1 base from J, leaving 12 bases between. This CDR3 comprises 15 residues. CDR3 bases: TGTGCCAGCAGCTTTAGTGCGGAACTTAACTATGGCTACACCTTC. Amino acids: CASSFSAELNYGYTF.

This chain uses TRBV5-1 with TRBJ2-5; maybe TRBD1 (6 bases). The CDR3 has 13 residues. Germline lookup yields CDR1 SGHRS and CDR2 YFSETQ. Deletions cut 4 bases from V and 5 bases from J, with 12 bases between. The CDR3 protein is CASSRTGPETQYF. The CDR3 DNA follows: TGCGCCAGCAGCCGAACAGGGCCGGAGACCCAGTACTTC.